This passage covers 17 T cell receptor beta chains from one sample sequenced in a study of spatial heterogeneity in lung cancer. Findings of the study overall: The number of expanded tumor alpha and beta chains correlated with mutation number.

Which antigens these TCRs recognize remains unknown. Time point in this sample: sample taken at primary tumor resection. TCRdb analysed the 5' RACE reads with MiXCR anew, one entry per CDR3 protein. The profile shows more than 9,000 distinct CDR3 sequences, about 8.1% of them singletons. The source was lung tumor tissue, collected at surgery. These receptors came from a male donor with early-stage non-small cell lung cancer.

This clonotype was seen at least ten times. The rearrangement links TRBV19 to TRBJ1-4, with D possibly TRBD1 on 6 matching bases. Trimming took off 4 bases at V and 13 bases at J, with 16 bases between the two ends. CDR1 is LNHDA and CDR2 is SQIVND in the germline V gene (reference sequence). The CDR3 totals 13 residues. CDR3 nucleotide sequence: TGTGCCAGTAGTACTGCACAGGGATTTCGACTGTTTTTT. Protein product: CASSTAQGFRLFF.

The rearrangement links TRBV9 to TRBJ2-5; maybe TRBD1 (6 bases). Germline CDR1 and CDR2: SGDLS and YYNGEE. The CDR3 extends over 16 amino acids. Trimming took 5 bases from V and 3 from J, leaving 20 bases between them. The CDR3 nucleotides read TGTGCCAGCAGTTACGCTCCGGGACACCAAGAAGAGACCCAGTACTTC. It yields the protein CASSYAPGHQEETQYF.

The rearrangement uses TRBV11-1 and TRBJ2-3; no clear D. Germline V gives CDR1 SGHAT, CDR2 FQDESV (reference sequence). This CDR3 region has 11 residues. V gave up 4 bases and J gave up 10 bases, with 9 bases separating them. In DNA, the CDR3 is TGTGCCAGCAGCTCCGGAATACCGCAGTATTTT. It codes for CASSSGIPQYF.

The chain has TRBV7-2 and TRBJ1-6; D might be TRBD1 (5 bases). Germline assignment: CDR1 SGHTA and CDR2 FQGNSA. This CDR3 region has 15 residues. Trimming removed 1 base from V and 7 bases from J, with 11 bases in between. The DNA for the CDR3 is TGTGCCAGCAGCTTAGAAGGGGCATGGAATTCACCCCTCCACTTT. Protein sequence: CASSLEGAWNSPLHF.

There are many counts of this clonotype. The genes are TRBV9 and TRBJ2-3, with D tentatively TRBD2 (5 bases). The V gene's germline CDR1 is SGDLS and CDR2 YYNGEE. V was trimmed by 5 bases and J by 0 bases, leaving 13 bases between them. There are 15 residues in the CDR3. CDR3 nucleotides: TGTGCCAGCAGTGGAGGAGGTACTAGCACAGATACGCAGTATTTT. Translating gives CASSGGGTSTDTQYF.

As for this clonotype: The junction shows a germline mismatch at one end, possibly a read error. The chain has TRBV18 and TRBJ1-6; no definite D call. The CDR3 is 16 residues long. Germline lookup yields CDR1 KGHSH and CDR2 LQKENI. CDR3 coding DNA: TGTGCCGGCTCCCGCGACGGAAGCATTTATAATTCACCCCTCCACTTT. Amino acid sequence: CAGSRDGSIYNSPLHF.

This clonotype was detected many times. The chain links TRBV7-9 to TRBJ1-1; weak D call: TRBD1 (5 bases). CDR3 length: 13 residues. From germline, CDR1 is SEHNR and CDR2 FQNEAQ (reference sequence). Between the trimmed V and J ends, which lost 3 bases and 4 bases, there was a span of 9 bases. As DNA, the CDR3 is TGTGCCAGCAGCTTGGGGCAGAGCACTGAAGCTTTCTTT. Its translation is CASSLGQSTEAFF.

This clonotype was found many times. As DNA, the CDR3 is TGTGCCAGCAGCCCACTAACAGGGAGCTCTGGAAACACCATATATTTT. Its protein product is CASSPLTGSSGNTIYF. The chain links TRBV5-6 to TRBJ1-3, with D tentatively TRBD1 (6 bases). Germline lookup yields CDR1 SGHDT and CDR2 YYEEEE. This CDR3 has 16 amino acids. Trimming pared 4 bases from V and 0 bases from J, leaving 14 bases between.

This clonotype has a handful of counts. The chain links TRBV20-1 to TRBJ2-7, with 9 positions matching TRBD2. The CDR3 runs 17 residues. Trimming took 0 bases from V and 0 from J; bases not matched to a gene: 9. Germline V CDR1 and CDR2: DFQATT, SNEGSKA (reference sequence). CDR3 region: CSARDGGGGASSYEQYF. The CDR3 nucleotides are TGCAGTGCTAGAGATGGAGGCGGGGGGGCGAGCTCCTACGAGCAGTACTTC.

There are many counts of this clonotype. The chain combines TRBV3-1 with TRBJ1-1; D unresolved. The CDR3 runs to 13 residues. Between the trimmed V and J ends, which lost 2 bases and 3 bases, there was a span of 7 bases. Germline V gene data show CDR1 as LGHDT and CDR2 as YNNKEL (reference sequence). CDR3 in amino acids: CASSQLYDTEAFF. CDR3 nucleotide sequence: TGTGCCAGCAGCCAACTGTATGACACTGAAGCTTTCTTT.

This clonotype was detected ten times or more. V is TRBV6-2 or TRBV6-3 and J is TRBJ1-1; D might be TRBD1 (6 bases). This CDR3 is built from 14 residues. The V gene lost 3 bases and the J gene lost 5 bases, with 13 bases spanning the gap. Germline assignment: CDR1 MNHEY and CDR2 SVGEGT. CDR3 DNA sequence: TGTGCCAGCAGTTATTTCAGAGGGGGGACTGAAGCTTTCTTT. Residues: CASSYFRGGTEAFF.

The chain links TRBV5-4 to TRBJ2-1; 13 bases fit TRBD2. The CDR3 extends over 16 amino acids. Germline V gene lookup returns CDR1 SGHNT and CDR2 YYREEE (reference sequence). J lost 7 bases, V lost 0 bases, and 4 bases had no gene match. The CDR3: CASSLEPGLAGNEQFF. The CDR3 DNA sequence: TGTGCCAGCAGCTTGGAGCCGGGACTAGCGGGAAATGAGCAGTTCTTC.

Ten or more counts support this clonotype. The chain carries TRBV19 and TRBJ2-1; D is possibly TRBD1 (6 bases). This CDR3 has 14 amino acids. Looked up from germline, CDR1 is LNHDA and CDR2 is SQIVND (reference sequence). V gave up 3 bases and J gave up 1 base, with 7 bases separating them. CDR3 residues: CASSMRGSYNEQFF. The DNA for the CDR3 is TGTGCCAGTAGTATGAGGGGGTCCTACAATGAGCAGTTCTTC.

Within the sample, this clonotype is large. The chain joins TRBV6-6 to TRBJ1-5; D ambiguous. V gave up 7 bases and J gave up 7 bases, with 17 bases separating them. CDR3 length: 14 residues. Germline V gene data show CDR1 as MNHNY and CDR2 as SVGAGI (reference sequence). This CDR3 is CASTYARVGQPQHF. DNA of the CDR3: TGTGCCAGCACCTACGCGAGGGTTGGCCAGCCCCAGCATTTT.

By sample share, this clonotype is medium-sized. The CDR3 is CASSVLARTDTQYF. The CDR3 coding sequence is TGTGCCAGCAGTGTTCTAGCGCGCACAGATACGCAGTATTTT. The chain combines TRBV2 with TRBJ2-3; TRBD2 is a possible D gene (6 bases). The germline V and J ends were trimmed by 4 bases and 1 base, with 9 bases remaining between them. Germline-derived CDR1 and CDR2 are SNHLY and FYNNEI. This CDR3 has 14 amino acids. Combining the CDR3 with reference TRBV2 and TRBJ2-3 gives the whole variable domain EPEVTQTPSHQVTQMGQEVILRCVPISNHLYFYWYRQILGQKVEFLVSFYNNEISEKSEIFDDQFSVERPDGSNFTLKIRSTKLEDSAMYFCASSVLARTDTQYFGPGTRLTVL.

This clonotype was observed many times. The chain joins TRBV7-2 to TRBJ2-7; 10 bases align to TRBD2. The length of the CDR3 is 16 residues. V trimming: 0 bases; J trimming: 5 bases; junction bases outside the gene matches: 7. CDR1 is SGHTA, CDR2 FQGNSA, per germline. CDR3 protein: CASSLALAGGADEQYF. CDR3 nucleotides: TGTGCCAGCAGCTTAGCCTTAGCGGGGGGCGCGGACGAGCAGTACTTC.

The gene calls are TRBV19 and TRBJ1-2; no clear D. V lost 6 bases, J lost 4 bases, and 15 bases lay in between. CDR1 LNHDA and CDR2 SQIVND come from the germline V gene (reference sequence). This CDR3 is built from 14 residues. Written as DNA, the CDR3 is TGTGCCAGTAGGAAACTGGGTGACCGCTATGGCTACACCTTC. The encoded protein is CASRKLGDRYGYTF.